The sequence of this TCR beta chain was determined in a study of identical twins listed by TCRdb under 2016. Background for the entire study: To test whether fetal clonotypes persist, this study deep-sequenced TCR alpha and beta repertoires from monozygotic twins, from unrelated adults of various ages, and from cord blood. To rule out contamination, the twin experiments were replicated at different times with different library preparation protocols. The full study reports these points: Fewer insertions were carried by abundant cord blood beta clonotypes; a weaker similar trend was observed in young adult naive repertoires, while no such trend was observed in memory repertoires. In monozygotic twins, recombination models systematically underestimated out-of-frame TCR alpha sharing, but the models matched the sharing seen between unrelated individuals. Invariant T cells such as MAIT and iNKT could partly confound zero-insertion analyses, though diverse VJ usage argued against this for most clonotypes. Because the same donors could not be followed over many years, the conclusions relied on cross-sectional statistical analysis. The excess sharing between twins in beta out-of-frame sequences was weaker because fewer shared sequences reduced the signal-to-noise ratio. Out-of-frame TCR alpha sequences shared between twins showed an excess of low generation-probability sequences compared with coincidental sharing between unrelated individuals.

On this clonotype itself: Its target antigen remains unknown. The input lacks base qualities; no much larger clone sits a single base away.

The library relied on 5' RACE. This sample was sequenced with an Illumina HiSeq 2000. A universal primer binding site was introduced by template switching, and a unique molecular identifier was present in the final cDNA, enabling accurate counting of TCR cDNA molecules. First-strand cDNA for TCR alpha and beta chains was synthesized from specific primers in the conserved constant-segment region. To control for contamination, every cDNA library carried two barcodes: a SMART-Mk sample barcode plus Illumina barcodes. TruSeq adapter sequences along with Illumina sample barcodes were introduced in two successive PCR steps. The TCR alpha and beta cDNA libraries were sequenced on the Illumina HiSeq platform using custom primers. Processing in the source paper ran as follows. Unique molecular identifiers were extracted from raw reads with MiGEC, and CDR3 positions were determined with MiXCR. For each individual, recombination models were inferred using an EM algorithm with the repgenHMM and IGoR tools. The tcR package in R was used for shared clonotype analysis, with sharing normalized by the product of cloneset sizes. To study raw recombination free of thymic and clonal selection effects, out-of-frame nonproductive sequences were analyzed. TCRdb handled the public reads itself, with Q25 trimming in fastp and clone calling in MiXCR, and kept productive beta chains. Every entry covers one CDR3 protein and lists the most common genes and DNA from its rows. These V and J calls originate from TCRdb's pipeline instead of the authors' own analysis. For this sample the table gives some 730,000 distinct CDR3 sequences, of which 15% to 20% were detected only once. The top ten clones comprise around 14% of the sample.

The CDR3 goes from the cysteine to the phenylalanine over 13 residues. Of the read, only the CDR3 DNA is kept; its 39 bases are in frame from base 1. From the germline V gene, CDR1 is SGHAT and CDR2 is FQNNGV. The V and J ends are trimmed by 0 bases and 5 bases, leaving 5 bases between them. All donors were healthy Caucasians. The twin cohort comprised three pairs of female monozygotic twins, all aged about 18 to 29 years. The RNA used for TCR libraries was isolated from peripheral blood mononuclear cells. The same sample was also used in a study of T cells expressing NK-cell markers. The second study also describes: In sorted CD3+CD56+NKG2C+, CD3+CD56+NKG2C- and CD3+CD56-NKG2C+ T-cell subsets from 8 or 9 donors, TCR beta-chain repertoires were profiled. Among the eight sequenced donors, only one was HCMV-seronegative, while the other seven were HCMV-seropositive. To restrict sorting to alphabetaTCR-expressing T cells, an anti-gammadeltaTCR antibody was added in several experiments. For over five donors, the dominant CD3+CD56+NKG2C+ clonotypes were among the top 10 CD8+ clonotypes and accounted for about 1.0-7.5% of CD8+ T cells. Those dominant clonotypes were again the most abundant among CD3+CD56-NKG2C+ cells in a handful of donors, at roughly 25-65%. Whether the expanded NKG2C-expressing T cell clones were specific for HCMV antigens was left unclear. The eight sequenced donors were randomly selected healthy volunteers, three men and five women. HCMV serostatus was determined by detecting HCMV-specific IgG in serum with a commercial ELISA kit. Bulk peripheral blood T-cell repertoires were additionally sequenced from unsorted PBMC for six donors. MIGEC was used to demultiplex reads and group reads by UMI, and MiTCR was used to assemble and quantify clonotypes. Only TCR cDNA sequences supported by at least two reads were kept to exclude erroneous sequences. The tcR package was used for downstream repertoire analysis, and clonotypes were matched across fractions by CDR3 nucleotide sequence plus V segment. VDJmatch was used to annotate antigen specificity against VDJdb, with one amino acid substitution in CDR3 allowed.

The chain is assembled from TRBV11-2 and TRBJ2-1, with no confidently assigned D gene. The clonotype was recovered from a young woman in good health. The sequenced material came from PBMCs. The DNA sequence is as follows: TGTGCCAGCAGCTTAGACCCCGACAATGAGCAGTTCTTC. The resulting protein is CASSLDPDNEQFF.